This entry is about one T cell receptor beta chain. Its antigen is as yet unknown. The source of the sample is a study of CD8 T cells in Susac syndrome. The T cells that were sequenced for TCR beta were CD8+ and CD4+ cells from blood. The CDR3 is made up of 14 amino acids. V shed 2 bases and J 6 bases; nucleotides not matched to a gene: 6. Germline V gives CDR1 SGHDN, CDR2 FVKESK. General observations from the study: CD4+ T cell repertoires in Susac syndrome exhibited no evidence of clonal expansion.

An input of about 0.45 to 1 ug of RNA was subjected to reverse transcription using random hexamers. Amplification of the TCR beta CDR3 was carried out by immunoSEQ multiplex PCR, which spanned a total of 54 Vbeta and 13 Jbeta segments. TCRdb re-called the immunoSEQ multiplex PCR reads with MiXCR, one entry per CDR3 protein. Of about 240,000 distinct CDR3 sequences detected, 90% to 96% appear once; the ten largest clones hold approximately 0.1%. This TCR was sampled from a human donor with Susac syndrome. Sequencing used CD4+ T cells from PBMCs. The V call is TRBV14, the J call TRBJ1-1; TRBD1 matches at 7 bases. The CDR3 coding sequence is TGTGCCAGCAGCCAAACGACAGGGTACGCTGAAGCTTTCTTT. It translates to CASSQTTGYAEAFF. Based on the CDR3 plus reference TRBV14 and TRBJ1-1, the full variable domain is EAGVTQFPSHSVIEKGQTVTLRCDPISGHDNLYWYRRVMGKEIKFLLHFVKESKQDESGMPNNRFLAERTGGTYSTLKVQPAELEDSGVYFCASSQTTGYAEAFFGQGTRLTVV.